Following are 17 T cell receptor beta chains from one sample sequenced in a study of siplizumab effects on memory and regulatory T cells. The protocol was immunoSEQ multiplex PCR, while the TCRdb copy is restricted to in-frame clones and leaves out a portion. The profile covers about 48,000 clones, with roughly 87% appearing a single time and 0.3% to 0.45% taken by the ten largest. The sample comprised naive CD8+ T cells sorted from blood. These TCRs come from a human donor in good health.

The gene calls are TRBV29-1 and TRBJ2-7, with 7 bases matching TRBD1. CDR1 and CDR2 (germline): SQVTM, ANQGSEA. Germline trimming cut 7 bases from V and 6 bases from J; bases unmatched to any gene: 12. The CDR3 contains 13 residues. DNA for the CDR3: TGCAGCGCTACCACAGGGGTAAGCGGCGAGCAGTACTTC. Its protein product is CSATTGVSGEQYF.

CDR3 DNA sequence: TGCAGCGTTTCGGGACTAGCGGTTACTAGCACAGATACGCAGTATTTT. Amino acids: CSVSGLAVTSTDTQYF. V gene TRBV29-1 combines with J gene TRBJ2-3, with TRBD2 identical over 11 bases. The junction had 7 bases not matched to a gene; V was cut back by 5 bases and J by 0 bases. Germline CDR1 SQVTM, CDR2 ANQGSEA. The CDR3 has 16 residues.

J is TRBJ1-2 and V is TRBV27; TRBD1 aligns across 10 bases. V lost 2 bases to trimming and J lost 6 bases; unmatched junction nucleotides: 3. The V gene's germline CDR1 is MNHEY and CDR2 SMNVEV (reference sequence). This CDR3 is built from 14 residues. This CDR3 reads CASSLQGTGDGYTF. The CDR3 DNA reads as TGTGCCAGCAGTTTACAGGGGACAGGGGATGGCTACACCTTC.

The rearrangement joins TRBV7-9 to TRBJ2-7, with D unclear. Germline CDR1 SEHNR, CDR2 FQNEAQ (reference sequence). There are 14 residues in the CDR3. V gave up 4 bases and J gave up 5 bases, with 15 bases separating them. CDR3 nucleotide sequence: TGTGCCAGCAGCTCCTCCAAGAGTAGTCACGAGCAGTACTTC. Residues: CASSSSKSSHEQYF.

The chain recombines TRBV7-9 with TRBJ2-1, with TRBD2 identical over 14 bases. CDR3 size: 18 residues. The ends lost 5 bases at V and 12 bases at J; junction bases unmatched: 18. Germline-derived CDR1 and CDR2 are SEHNR and FQNEAQ (reference sequence). The CDR3 DNA sequence: TGTGCCAGCAGCATGACTAGCGGGGGGGCTCCCCCCACAATGTCGCAGTTCTTC. This codes for CASSMTSGGAPPTMSQFF.

The chain has TRBV7-6 and TRBJ2-7, with 10 bases lining up with TRBD2. CDR1 and CDR2 (germline): SGHVS, FNYEAQ. CDR3 length: 14 residues. With V trimmed by 5 bases and J by 4 bases, 5 bases remained unmatched. DNA of the CDR3: TGTGCCAGCAGCCCAGCGGGGGGGCCTTACGAGCAGTACTTC. Amino acids: CASSPAGGPYEQYF.

The chain combines TRBV2 with TRBJ1-2; D gene unclear. From germline, CDR1 is SNHLY and CDR2 FYNNEI. This CDR3 has 12 amino acids. Trimming took off 4 bases at V and 6 bases at J, with 9 bases between the two ends. The CDR3 DNA sequence: TGTGCCAGCAGTGGAAGAATGGATGGCTACACCTTC. As protein: CASSGRMDGYTF.

This clone was counted a single time. This chain links TRBV5-1 with TRBJ2-7; D is possibly TRBD1 or TRBD2 (5 bases each). In germline, CDR1 is SGHRS, CDR2 YFSETQ. This CDR3 region has 14 residues. V was clipped by 7 bases and J by 0 bases, with 14 bases between them. CDR3 nucleotide sequence: TGCGCCAGCTCGATGGCAGGGACCTCCTACGAGCAGTACTTC. Its protein is CASSMAGTSYEQYF.

Here the CDR3 reads CASSVGGSGANVLTF. The DNA for the CDR3 is TGTGCCAGCAGCGTAGGCGGCTCCGGGGCCAACGTCCTGACTTTC. The chain uses TRBV9 and TRBJ2-6, with D unclear. The CDR3 is 15 amino acids. Trimming pared 0 bases from V and 4 bases from J, leaving 8 bases between. Germline V gives CDR1 SGDLS, CDR2 YYNGEE.

The chain carries TRBV19 and TRBJ2-7; D gene unclear. This CDR3 spans 14 amino acids. Germline V gives CDR1 LNHDA, CDR2 SQIVND (reference sequence). The V gene lost 0 bases and the J gene lost 3 bases, with 9 bases spanning the gap. CDR3 sequence reads: CASSIEYAVYEQYF. CDR3 DNA sequence: TGTGCCAGTAGTATAGAATACGCGGTCTACGAGCAGTACTTC.

Concerning this clone: The sample contains more than one DNA sequence encoding this CDR3. The genes are TRBV6-1 and TRBJ1-3; no clear D gene. Trimming took 1 base from V and 0 from J, leaving 4 bases between them. Germline V gives CDR1 MNHNS, CDR2 SASEGT. The CDR3 runs to 14 residues. The CDR3 DNA reads as TGTGCCAGCAGTGAAGGCGGCTCTGGAAACACCATATATTTT. Its protein product is CASSEGGSGNTIYF.

The chain links TRBV29-1 to TRBJ2-3; TRBD1 aligns across 7 bases. The CDR3 loop spans 14 amino acids. With V trimmed by 4 bases and J by 1 base, 5 bases remained unmatched. Germline V lookup: CDR1 SQVTM, CDR2 ANQGSEA. CDR3 in DNA: TGCAGCGTTGTCGACAGGGTTGGCACAGATACGCAGTATTTT. This translates into CSVVDRVGTDTQYF.

This chain uses TRBV2 with TRBJ1-5, with TRBD1 matching 9 bases. Trimming took 6 bases from V and 7 from J; bases not matched to a gene: 7. The germline gives CDR1 SNHLY, CDR2 FYNNEI. There are 14 residues in the CDR3. In DNA, the CDR3 is TGTGCCAGCAGCGCGGGACAGGGAGGACAGCCCCAGCATTTT. This gives the protein CASSAGQGGQPQHF. The full variable domain, completed using reference TRBV2 and TRBJ1-5, is EPEVTQTPSHQVTQMGQEVILRCVPISNHLYFYWYRQILGQKVEFLVSFYNNEISEKSEIFDDQFSVERPDGSNFTLKIRSTKLEDSAMYFCASSAGQGGQPQHFGDGTRLSIL.

CDR3 sequence reads: CASSLSPENTEAFF. CDR3 bases: TGCGCCAGCAGCTTGAGTCCAGAGAACACTGAAGCTTTCTTT. The chain joins TRBV5-1 to TRBJ1-1; D is ambiguous. Trimming took 1 base from V and 1 from J, leaving 8 bases between them. The CDR3 consists of 14 residues. CDR1 is SGHRS, CDR2 YFSETQ, per germline.

The chain employs TRBV19 and TRBJ2-1; TRBD2 agrees at 7 bases. Germline-derived CDR1 and CDR2 are LNHDA and SQIVND (reference sequence). CDR3 length: 17 residues. V lost 1 base, J lost 1 base, and 7 bases stayed unmatched. The CDR3 DNA sequence: TGTGCCAGTAGTATAGGTTATCGGGAGGTGTCCTACAATGAGCAGTTCTTC. Translation gives CASSIGYREVSYNEQFF.

This clone came up once. The chain employs TRBV2 and TRBJ1-2; 7 nucleotides align to TRBD1. V lost 7 bases and J lost 2; bases outside the gene matches: 16. The CDR3 is 17 amino acids. Germline CDR1 SNHLY, CDR2 FYNNEI. CDR3 sequence reads: CASTEWRGQRGNYGYTF. CDR3 in DNA: TGTGCCAGCACCGAGTGGCGGGGACAGAGGGGGAACTATGGCTACACCTTC.

Note on this clone: At the DNA level, this CDR3 is encoded by other sequences in the same sample as well. This chain connects TRBV9 to TRBJ1-2; no clear D. The CDR3 runs 13 residues. The ends were cut back, 5 bases at V and 2 bases at J, with 10 bases in the middle. Germline values: CDR1 SGDLS, CDR2 YYNGEE. CDR3 sequence reads: CASRGMDNYGYTF. DNA of the CDR3: TGTGCCAGCAGAGGCATGGACAACTATGGCTACACCTTC.